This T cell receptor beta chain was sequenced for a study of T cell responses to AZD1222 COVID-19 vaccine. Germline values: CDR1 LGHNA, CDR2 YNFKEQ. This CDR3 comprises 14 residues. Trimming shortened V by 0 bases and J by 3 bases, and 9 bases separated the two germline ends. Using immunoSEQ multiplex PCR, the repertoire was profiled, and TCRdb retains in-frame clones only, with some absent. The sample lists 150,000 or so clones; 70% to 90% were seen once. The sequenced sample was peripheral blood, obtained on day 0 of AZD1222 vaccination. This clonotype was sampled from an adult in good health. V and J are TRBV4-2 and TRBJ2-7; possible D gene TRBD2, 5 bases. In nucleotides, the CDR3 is TGTGCCAGCAGCCAAGATGGCGGGTTCTACGAGCAGTACTTC. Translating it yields CASSQDGGFYEQYF.